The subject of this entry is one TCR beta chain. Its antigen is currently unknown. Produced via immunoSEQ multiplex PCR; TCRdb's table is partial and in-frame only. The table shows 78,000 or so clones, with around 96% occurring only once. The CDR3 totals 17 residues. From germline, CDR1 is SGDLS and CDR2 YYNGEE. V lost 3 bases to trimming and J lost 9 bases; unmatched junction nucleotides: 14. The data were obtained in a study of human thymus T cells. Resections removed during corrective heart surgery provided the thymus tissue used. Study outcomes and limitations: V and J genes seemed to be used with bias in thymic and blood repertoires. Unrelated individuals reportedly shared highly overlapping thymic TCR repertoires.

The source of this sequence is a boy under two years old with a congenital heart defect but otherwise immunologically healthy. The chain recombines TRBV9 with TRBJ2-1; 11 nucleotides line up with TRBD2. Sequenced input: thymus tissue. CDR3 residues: CASSAGNVAGGFCEQFF. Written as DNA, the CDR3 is TGTGCCAGCAGCGCCGGCAATGTAGCGGGGGGGTTTTGTGAGCAGTTCTTC.